This T cell receptor beta chain was recorded in a study of PD-L1 blockade in urothelial cancer. Study summary: In terms of prior chemotherapy, patients had received 0 to 3 regimens. At 3 weeks (second dose) and 6 weeks after starting treatment, blood was analyzed. T cells were recovered from blood samples at a median of roughly 150,000.

Produced via immunoSEQ multiplex PCR; TCRdb's table is partial and in-frame only. The top ten hold about 7.4% of the sample, which has around 86,000 clones, approximately 80% seen once. The CDR3 has 15 amino acids. The V gene end was trimmed by 4 bases and the J gene end by 5 bases; junction bases not matched to a gene: 10. Looked up from germline, CDR1 is SGHDT and CDR2 is YYEEEE. Time point in this sample: pretreatment peripheral blood. Patients yielded 1 to 8 samples each, pretreatment and on-treatment. The rearrangement links TRBV5-6 to TRBJ1-2; TRBD1 agrees at 8 bases. The sequence came from a man between 35 and 55 years old with urothelial cancer. The material was PBMCs, obtained around atezolizumab (anti-PD-L1) treatment. The CDR3 nucleotides read TGTGCCAGCAGCCCAGGGACAGGCCGGCTTTATGGCTACACCTTC. It specifies CASSPGTGRLYGYTF.